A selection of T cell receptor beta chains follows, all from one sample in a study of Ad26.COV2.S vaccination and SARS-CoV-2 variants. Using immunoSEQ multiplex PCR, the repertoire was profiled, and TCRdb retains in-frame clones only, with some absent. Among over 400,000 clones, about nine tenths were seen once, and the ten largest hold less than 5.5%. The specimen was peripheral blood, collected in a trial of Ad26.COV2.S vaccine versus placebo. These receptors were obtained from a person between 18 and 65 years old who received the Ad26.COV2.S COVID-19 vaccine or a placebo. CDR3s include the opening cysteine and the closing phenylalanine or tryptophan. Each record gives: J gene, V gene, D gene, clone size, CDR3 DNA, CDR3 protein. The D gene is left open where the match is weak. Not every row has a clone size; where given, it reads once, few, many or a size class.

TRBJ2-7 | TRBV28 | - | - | TGTGCCAGCAGCCCGACTACGTCCTACGAGCAGTACTTC | CASSPTTSYEQYF
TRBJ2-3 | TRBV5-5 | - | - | TGTGCCAGCAGCTTTATTTCAGGAGGCACAGATACGCAGTATTTT | CASSFISGGTDTQYF
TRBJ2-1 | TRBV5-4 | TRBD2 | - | TGTGCCAGCAGCTTGTTGGAGGGGACTACCTACAATGAGCAGTTCTTC | CASSLLEGTTYNEQFF
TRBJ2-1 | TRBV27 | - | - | TGTGCCAGCAGTCCCGGAGGGGTCGCCTACAATGAGCAGTTCTTC | CASSPGGVAYNEQFF
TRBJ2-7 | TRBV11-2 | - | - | TGTGCCAGCAGCTTGGGCGGGCCGTCCTACGAGCAGTACTTC | CASSLGGPSYEQYF
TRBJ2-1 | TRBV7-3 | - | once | TGTGCCAGCAGCTTGAACTACAATGAGCAGTTCTTC | CASSLNYNEQFF
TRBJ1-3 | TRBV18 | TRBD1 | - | TGTGCCAGCTCACCACTTCGGACAGGCTCTGGAAACACCATATATTTT | CASSPLRTGSGNTIYF
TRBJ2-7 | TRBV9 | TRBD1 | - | TGTGCCAGCAGCAGGGGACAGCGTCTCTACGAGCAGTACTTC | CASSRGQRLYEQYF
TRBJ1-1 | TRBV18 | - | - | TGTGCCAGCTCCCCAACCCAGAGCAGGGCGAACACTGAAGCTTTCTTT | CASSPTQSRANTEAFF
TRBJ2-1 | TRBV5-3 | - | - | TGTGCCAGAAACACCACTCCCCCTGAGGGGGACGACAATGAGCAGTTCTTC | CARNTTPPEGDDNEQFF
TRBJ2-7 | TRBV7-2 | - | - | TGTGCCAGCAGCTTCACAGGAGGTAGCTACGAGCAGTACTTC | CASSFTGGSYEQYF
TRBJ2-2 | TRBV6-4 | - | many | TGTGCCAGCAGTGAAAGTAGCGGGAACACCGGGGAGCTGTTTTTT | CASSESSGNTGELFF
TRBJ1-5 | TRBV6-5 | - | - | TGTGCCAGCAGTTATCGGGACGGAAATCAGCCCCAGCATTTT | CASSYRDGNQPQHF
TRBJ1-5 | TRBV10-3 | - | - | TGTGCTATCACGGGGCGAGATAGCAATCAGCCCCAGCATTTT | CAITGRDSNQPQHF
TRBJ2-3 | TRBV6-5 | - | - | TGTGCCAGCAGTTACTCGATGGGTTTTGGAGATACGCAGTATTTT | CASSYSMGFGDTQYF
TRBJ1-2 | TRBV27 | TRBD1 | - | TGTGCCAGCAGTTTCGAGGCGACAGGGTCTGACGGCTACACCTTC | CASSFEATGSDGYTF
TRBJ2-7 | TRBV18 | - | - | TGTGCCAGCTCACCAGTTTGGCAGGGCTACGAGCAGTACTTC | CASSPVWQGYEQYF
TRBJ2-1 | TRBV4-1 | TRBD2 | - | TGCGCCAGCAGCCAGGGACTAGCGGGAGAATCCTACAATGAGCAGTTCTTC | CASSQGLAGESYNEQFF
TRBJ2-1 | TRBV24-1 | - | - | TGTGCCACCAGTGCGTTGGATGAGCAGTTCTTC | CATSALDEQFF
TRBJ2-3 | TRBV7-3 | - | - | TGTGCCAGCAGCGAGCAGGCAACCACAGATACGCAGTATTTT | CASSEQATTDTQYF
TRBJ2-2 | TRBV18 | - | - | TGTGCCAGCTCCCCGGGACCCAACACCGGGGAGCTGTTTTTT | CASSPGPNTGELFF
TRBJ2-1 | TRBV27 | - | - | TGTGCCAGCAGTTTCGGGCAGGGATACAATGAGCAGTTCTTC | CASSFGQGYNEQFF
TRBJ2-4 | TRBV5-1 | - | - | TGCGCCAGCAGCTCGCAGGGGTCGAGGTCCTGGGACGACATTCAGTACTTC | CASSSQGSRSWDDIQYF
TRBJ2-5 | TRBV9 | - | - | TGTGCCAGCAGCGTAGAAGTCGGCGGGGCAAAGGGGGAGACCCAGTACTTC | CASSVEVGGAKGETQYF
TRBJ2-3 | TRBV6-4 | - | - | TGTGCCAGCAGTGAAAGCAGGGGATCAGGTACGCAGTATTTT | CASSESRGSGTQYF
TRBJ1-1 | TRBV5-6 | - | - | TGTGCCAGCAGCTTGTATGGGACTGAAGCTTTCTTT | CASSLYGTEAFF
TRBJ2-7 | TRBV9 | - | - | TGTGCCAGCAGCGTAAGTGAGTCCTACGAGCAGTACTTC | CASSVSESYEQYF
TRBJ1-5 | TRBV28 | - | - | TGTGCCAGCAGTTTACACAGTATCAATCAGCCCCAGCATTTT | CASSLHSINQPQHF
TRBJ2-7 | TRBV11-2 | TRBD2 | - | TGTGCCAGCAGCCGTTTGGGACTAGCGGGAGACGAGCAGTACTTC | CASSRLGLAGDEQYF
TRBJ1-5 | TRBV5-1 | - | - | TGCGCCAGCAGCTTGGGGGGCGGCAATCAGCCCCAGCATTTT | CASSLGGGNQPQHF
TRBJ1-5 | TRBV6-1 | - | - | TGTGCCAGCAGTGAAAGGTTTTGGAATCAGCCCCAGCATTTT | CASSERFWNQPQHF
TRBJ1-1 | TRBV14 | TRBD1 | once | TGTGCCAGCAGCCAAGTGGGGACAGGGGCCGCCAACACTGAAGCTTTCTTT | CASSQVGTGAANTEAFF